A selection of T cell receptor beta chains follows, all from one sample in a study of T cell responses to AZD1222 COVID-19 vaccine. Sequencing used immunoSEQ multiplex PCR; TCRdb keeps in-frame clones, though not all of them. In the table there are roughly 190,000 clones, around nine tenths of which are singletons. The specimen was peripheral blood, collected 28 days after the second dose of the MenACWY control vaccine. All receptors derive from an adult who received the MenACWY meningococcal vaccine as a control. Each CDR3 is given with its conserved first and last residue. A D gene is named only where the DNA matches it firmly. Not all rows give a size; the values are once, few, many and, for expanded clones, a class.

CDR3 protein: CAWSGGRLNEQFF
CDR3 DNA: TGTGCCTGGAGTGGGGGGAGGCTGAATGAGCAGTTCTTC
D gene: -
clone size: -
J gene: TRBJ2-1
CDR3 length: 13
V gene: TRBV30

CDR3 protein: CASSMRGAVGQPQHF
CDR3 DNA: TGTGCCAGTAGTATGAGAGGGGCTGTCGGTCAGCCCCAGCATTTT
D gene: -
clone size: -
J gene: TRBJ1-5
CDR3 length: 15
V gene: TRBV19

CDR3 protein: CASSMVRGRTNTGELFF
CDR3 DNA: TGTGCCAGTAGTATGGTGCGTGGCCGAACCAACACCGGGGAGCTGTTTTTT
D gene: -
clone size: once
J gene: TRBJ2-2
CDR3 length: 17
V gene: TRBV19

CDR3 protein: CASSSPGSEQYF
CDR3 DNA: TGTGCCAGCAGCTCCCCAGGATCCGAGCAGTACTTC
D gene: -
clone size: once
J gene: TRBJ2-7
CDR3 length: 12
V gene: TRBV7-3

CDR3 protein: CASSRAGSYEQYF
CDR3 DNA: TGCGCCAGCAGCCGCGCCGGCTCCTACGAGCAGTACTTC
D gene: -
clone size: -
J gene: TRBJ2-7
CDR3 length: 13
V gene: TRBV5-1

CDR3 protein: CASSPGATYGYTF
CDR3 DNA: TGTGCCAGCTCCCCCGGGGCGACCTATGGCTACACCTTC
D gene: -
clone size: -
J gene: TRBJ1-2
CDR3 length: 13
V gene: TRBV11-2

CDR3 protein: CASSLGPTTSGSVYEQYF
CDR3 DNA: TGTGCCAGCAGCTTAGGCCCTACGACTAGCGGGAGTGTCTACGAGCAGTACTTC
D gene: TRBD2
clone size: -
J gene: TRBJ2-7
CDR3 length: 18
V gene: TRBV11-3

CDR3 protein: CAGRGGPSYYNEQFF
CDR3 DNA: TGTGCCGGACGCGGTGGGCCTTCTTACTACAATGAGCAGTTCTTC
D gene: -
clone size: -
J gene: TRBJ2-1
CDR3 length: 15
V gene: TRBV6-5

CDR3 protein: CASSLQGRSSGNTIYF
CDR3 DNA: TGTGCCAGTAGTCTTCAGGGACGGAGCTCTGGAAACACCATATATTTT
D gene: -
clone size: -
J gene: TRBJ1-3
CDR3 length: 16
V gene: TRBV19

CDR3 protein: CASSERPGLAGGAYEQYF
CDR3 DNA: TGTGCCAGCAGCGAAAGGCCGGGACTAGCGGGAGGAGCCTACGAGCAGTACTTC
D gene: TRBD2
clone size: -
J gene: TRBJ2-7
CDR3 length: 18
V gene: TRBV7-2

CDR3 protein: CASSLQDRVGSPLHF
CDR3 DNA: TGTGCCAGCAGCCTCCAAGACAGGGTAGGATCACCCCTCCACTTT
D gene: TRBD1
clone size: once
J gene: TRBJ1-6
CDR3 length: 15
V gene: TRBV7-2

CDR3 protein: CASSLPPGGGQPQHF
CDR3 DNA: TGTGCCAGCAGTTTGCCGCCAGGGGGCGGTCAGCCCCAGCATTTT
D gene: TRBD1
clone size: -
J gene: TRBJ1-5
CDR3 length: 15
V gene: TRBV28

CDR3 protein: CASSPPTPADQPQHF
CDR3 DNA: TGCGCCAGCAGCCCCCCTACCCCGGCAGATCAGCCCCAGCATTTT
D gene: -
clone size: -
J gene: TRBJ1-5
CDR3 length: 15
V gene: TRBV5-1

CDR3 protein: CASSPSGMAEAFF
CDR3 DNA: TGTGCCAGCAGCCCTTCAGGGATGGCTGAAGCTTTCTTT
D gene: -
clone size: few
J gene: TRBJ1-1
CDR3 length: 13
V gene: TRBV12-3/TRBV12-4

CDR3 protein: CASSPQDHQPQHF
CDR3 DNA: TGTGCCAGCAGCCCCCAGGACCATCAGCCCCAGCATTTT
D gene: -
clone size: -
J gene: TRBJ1-5
CDR3 length: 13
V gene: TRBV6-6

CDR3 protein: CASSVDVGGTEAFF
CDR3 DNA: TGTGCCAGCAGCGTAGACGTGGGGGGGACTGAAGCTTTCTTT
D gene: -
clone size: once
J gene: TRBJ1-1
CDR3 length: 14
V gene: TRBV9

CDR3 protein: CASSFDLLRFEQYF
CDR3 DNA: TGTGCCAGCAGCTTCGACCTACTCAGGTTCGAGCAGTACTTC
D gene: -
clone size: few
J gene: TRBJ2-7
CDR3 length: 14
V gene: TRBV7-2

CDR3 protein: CASSPITGGRNRAYNEQFF
CDR3 DNA: TGTGCCAGCAGCCCCATAACGGGGGGGAGGAACAGGGCCTACAATGAGCAGTTCTTC
D gene: TRBD2
clone size: -
J gene: TRBJ2-1
CDR3 length: 19
V gene: TRBV14

CDR3 protein: CAWRDRDYGYTF
CDR3 DNA: TGTGCCTGGAGGGACAGAGACTATGGCTACACCTTC
D gene: -
clone size: -
J gene: TRBJ1-2
CDR3 length: 12
V gene: TRBV30

CDR3 protein: CASSQDRGTPYTEAFF
CDR3 DNA: TGCGCCAGCAGCCAAGATCGCGGGACGCCGTACACTGAAGCTTTCTTT
D gene: -
clone size: -
J gene: TRBJ1-1
CDR3 length: 16
V gene: TRBV4-1

CDR3 protein: CASSSKDRPVNTEAFF
CDR3 DNA: TGTGCCAGCAGCTCAAAGGACAGGCCCGTGAACACTGAAGCTTTCTTT
D gene: TRBD1
clone size: -
J gene: TRBJ1-1
CDR3 length: 16
V gene: TRBV3-1/TRBV3-2

CDR3 protein: CASSLGTRLGNNEQFF
CDR3 DNA: TGTGCCAGCAGCTTAGGGACTAGACTTGGAAACAATGAGCAGTTCTTC
D gene: TRBD2
clone size: -
J gene: TRBJ2-1
CDR3 length: 16
V gene: TRBV11-3

CDR3 protein: CAISESSPASGANVLTF
CDR3 DNA: TGTGCCATCAGTGAGTCGTCTCCAGCCTCTGGGGCCAACGTCCTGACTTTC
D gene: -
clone size: -
J gene: TRBJ2-6
CDR3 length: 17
V gene: TRBV10-3

CDR3 protein: CASSLAAGIETQYF
CDR3 DNA: TGTGCCAGCAGCTTAGCGGCTGGGATCGAGACCCAGTACTTC
D gene: -
clone size: -
J gene: TRBJ2-5
CDR3 length: 14
V gene: TRBV11-2

CDR3 protein: CATSDSGVRTDTQYF
CDR3 DNA: TGTGCCACCAGTGATTCGGGGGTTCGGACAGATACGCAGTATTTT
D gene: -
clone size: -
J gene: TRBJ2-3
CDR3 length: 15
V gene: TRBV24-1

CDR3 protein: CASSLLAGGSADTQYF
CDR3 DNA: TGTGCCAGCTCATTGCTAGCGGGAGGGTCTGCAGATACGCAGTATTTT
D gene: TRBD2
clone size: -
J gene: TRBJ2-3
CDR3 length: 16
V gene: TRBV18

CDR3 protein: CASSSAGPTNEKLFF
CDR3 DNA: TGTGCCAGCAGTTCCGCAGGGCCAACTAATGAAAAACTGTTTTTT
D gene: -
clone size: -
J gene: TRBJ1-4
CDR3 length: 15
V gene: TRBV6-6

CDR3 protein: CASSMRGAEAFF
CDR3 DNA: TGTGCCAGTAGTATGAGGGGTGCTGAAGCTTTCTTT
D gene: -
clone size: -
J gene: TRBJ1-1
CDR3 length: 12
V gene: TRBV19

CDR3 protein: CASTPDSLSNEQYF
CDR3 DNA: TGCGCCAGCACCCCTGACAGCCTATCCAACGAGCAGTACTTC
D gene: -
clone size: -
J gene: TRBJ2-7
CDR3 length: 14
V gene: TRBV5-1

CDR3 protein: CAIRKGDTEAFF
CDR3 DNA: TGTGCCATCCGGAAAGGGGACACTGAAGCTTTCTTT
D gene: -
clone size: few
J gene: TRBJ1-1
CDR3 length: 12
V gene: TRBV10-3

CDR3 protein: CSVTGGNQPQHF
CDR3 DNA: TGCAGCGTCACGGGGGGCAATCAGCCCCAGCATTTT
D gene: -
clone size: -
J gene: TRBJ1-5
CDR3 length: 12
V gene: TRBV29-1

CDR3 protein: CASSLYGEGRNEQFF
CDR3 DNA: TGTGCCAGCAGCTTATACGGGGAGGGTCGCAATGAGCAGTTCTTC
D gene: TRBD2
clone size: once
J gene: TRBJ2-1
CDR3 length: 15
V gene: TRBV11-3

CDR3 protein: CASSRDRALPGNTIYF
CDR3 DNA: TGTGCCAGTAGTAGGGACAGGGCGCTCCCTGGAAACACCATATATTTT
D gene: TRBD1
clone size: -
J gene: TRBJ1-3
CDR3 length: 16
V gene: TRBV19

CDR3 protein: CASSVASGANTGELFF
CDR3 DNA: TGTGCCAGCAGCGTAGCTAGCGGGGCGAACACCGGGGAGCTGTTTTTT
D gene: TRBD2
clone size: -
J gene: TRBJ2-2
CDR3 length: 16
V gene: TRBV9

CDR3 protein: CASSTGTAGNTIYF
CDR3 DNA: TGTGCCAGCAGCACAGGGACGGCTGGAAACACCATATATTTT
D gene: -
clone size: -
J gene: TRBJ1-3
CDR3 length: 14
V gene: TRBV7-6

CDR3 protein: CASRSGGKSYEQYF
CDR3 DNA: TGCGCCAGCCGGTCGGGGGGAAAATCCTACGAGCAGTACTTC
D gene: TRBD2
clone size: -
J gene: TRBJ2-7
CDR3 length: 14
V gene: TRBV23-1

CDR3 protein: CASKAPGQVTDTQYF
CDR3 DNA: TGTGCCAGTAAAGCTCCGGGACAGGTCACAGATACGCAGTATTTT
D gene: TRBD1
clone size: -
J gene: TRBJ2-3
CDR3 length: 15
V gene: TRBV19

CDR3 protein: CASSSNPGAGETQYF
CDR3 DNA: TGTGCCAGCAGCTCAAATCCAGGGGCAGGAGAGACCCAGTACTTC
D gene: -
clone size: -
J gene: TRBJ2-5
CDR3 length: 15
V gene: TRBV7-8

CDR3 protein: CASRRGQNDGYTF
CDR3 DNA: TGTGCCAGCCGAAGGGGGCAGAATGATGGCTACACCTTC
D gene: TRBD1
clone size: -
J gene: TRBJ1-2
CDR3 length: 13
V gene: TRBV12-3/TRBV12-4

CDR3 protein: CASYAYEQYF
CDR3 DNA: TGTGCCAGCTATGCCTACGAGCAGTACTTC
D gene: -
clone size: -
J gene: TRBJ2-7
CDR3 length: 10
V gene: TRBV5-8

CDR3 protein: CASSSRETSWYEQYF
CDR3 DNA: TGTGCCAGCAGCTCCCGGGAGACTAGCTGGTACGAGCAGTACTTC
D gene: TRBD2
clone size: once
J gene: TRBJ2-7
CDR3 length: 15
V gene: TRBV7-2

CDR3 protein: CASSPATAWGAFF
CDR3 DNA: TGTGCCAGCAGCCCCGCGACAGCCTGGGGAGCTTTCTTT
D gene: -
clone size: -
J gene: TRBJ1-1
CDR3 length: 13
V gene: TRBV12-3/TRBV12-4

CDR3 protein: CASSHGTTISGANVLTF
CDR3 DNA: TGTGCCAGCAGCCACGGGACTACGATCTCTGGGGCCAACGTCCTGACTTTC
D gene: TRBD2
clone size: -
J gene: TRBJ2-6
CDR3 length: 17
V gene: TRBV4-2

CDR3 protein: CASRGLGADYGYTF
CDR3 DNA: TGTGCCAGCAGGGGGCTAGGGGCTGACTATGGCTACACCTTC
D gene: -
clone size: -
J gene: TRBJ1-2
CDR3 length: 14
V gene: TRBV27

CDR3 protein: CASELKNTEAFF
CDR3 DNA: TGTGCCAGCGAACTTAAGAACACTGAAGCTTTCTTT
D gene: -
clone size: -
J gene: TRBJ1-1
CDR3 length: 12
V gene: TRBV7-9

CDR3 protein: CASSDPGVIGSEAFF
CDR3 DNA: TGTGCCAGCAGTGACCCAGGGGTCATCGGCTCTGAAGCTTTCTTT
D gene: -
clone size: once
J gene: TRBJ1-1
CDR3 length: 15
V gene: TRBV25-1

CDR3 protein: CASSQEIGWGTGELFF
CDR3 DNA: TGTGCCAGCAGCCAAGAGATTGGGTGGGGCACCGGGGAGCTGTTTTTT
D gene: -
clone size: -
J gene: TRBJ2-2
CDR3 length: 16
V gene: TRBV4-2

CDR3 protein: CASNPMGRNTGELFF
CDR3 DNA: TGTGCCAGCAACCCAATGGGGCGGAACACCGGGGAGCTGTTTTTT
D gene: -
clone size: -
J gene: TRBJ2-2
CDR3 length: 15
V gene: TRBV19

CDR3 protein: CASRSGDGVGTEAFF
CDR3 DNA: TGCGCCAGCAGATCCGGGGACGGGGTCGGCACTGAAGCTTTCTTT
D gene: -
clone size: -
J gene: TRBJ1-1
CDR3 length: 15
V gene: TRBV5-1

CDR3 protein: CASSIASGRSETQYF
CDR3 DNA: TGTGCCAGTAGTATCGCCAGCGGGAGATCAGAGACCCAGTACTTC
D gene: TRBD2
clone size: -
J gene: TRBJ2-5
CDR3 length: 15
V gene: TRBV19

CDR3 protein: CSAKAEEKLFF
CDR3 DNA: TGCAGTGCTAAGGCTGAGGAAAAACTGTTTTTT
D gene: -
clone size: -
J gene: TRBJ1-4
CDR3 length: 11
V gene: TRBV20-1

CDR3 protein: CASSGLLGGTSNQPQHF
CDR3 DNA: TGTGCCAGTAGTGGGCTCCTTGGGGGAACGAGCAATCAGCCCCAGCATTTT
D gene: -
clone size: -
J gene: TRBJ1-5
CDR3 length: 17
V gene: TRBV19

CDR3 protein: CASSLNRGQNEAFF
CDR3 DNA: TGTGCCAGCAGCTTAAACAGGGGGCAAAATGAAGCTTTCTTT
D gene: TRBD1
clone size: once
J gene: TRBJ1-1
CDR3 length: 14
V gene: TRBV7-2